Detailed here is one T cell receptor beta chain. Its antigen is as yet unknown. Generated by immunoSEQ multiplex PCR, the TCRdb table keeps only in-frame clones and is missing some. The sample has under 150,000 clones; roughly 86% are singletons. This specimen comes from a study of cytomegalovirus exposure and HLA in healthy donors. Study findings and constraints: Clusters of TCRs from the first cohort tended to co-occur in the approximately 120 validation repertoires (as a later analysis found). For cytomegalovirus status, the classifier reportedly gave diagnoses with high specificity and sensitivity. Most TCR sequences showed up rarely, but some public TCRs showed up in many donors. In vitro, three CMV-associated chains proved specific for CMV antigens.

The CDR3 has 14 amino acids. The V gene lost 7 bases and the J gene lost 5 bases, with 14 bases spanning the gap. The source material was PBMCs. This receptor was identified in a man aged 18 to 30 in good health and CMV-seropositive. The J gene is TRBJ1-4, the V gene TRBV23-1; D remains unclear. TRBV23-1 is reported as an ORF; its role is uncertain. This CDR3 is CASTPPGLNEKLFF. The CDR3 DNA sequence: TGCGCCAGCACCCCCCCGGGGTTGAATGAAAAACTGTTTTTT.